Listed below are T cell receptor beta chains from one sample, sequenced in a study of blood T cells in healthy people across ages. TCRdb independently ran MiXCR on the 5' RACE reads; one entry per CDR3 protein. The sample records about 1.8 million distinct CDR3 sequences, roughly 49% being singletons. Sequenced sample: blood. These TCRs come from a woman between 40 and 55 years old in good health. Each CDR3 is given with its conserved first and last residue. The D gene is left open where the match is weak. Clone size is shown for a subset of rows, as once, few, many or a class of expanded clone.

-,TRBV20-1,TRBJ1-5,-,CSARDRTSSNQPQHF,TGCAGTGCTAGAGACCGGACTAGCAGCAATCAGCCCCAGCATTTT
TRBD1,TRBV5-1,TRBJ2-3,few,CASSFRPGTAGDTQYF,TGCGCCAGCAGTTTTAGACCCGGGACAGCTGGAGATACGCAGTATTTT
TRBD1,TRBV6-1,TRBJ2-1,few,CASSESLGQGAVNEQFF,TGTGCCAGCAGCGAGTCTCTCGGACAGGGGGCTGTCAATGAGCAGTTCTTC
-,TRBV20-1,TRBJ2-5,-,CSARDPALSQETQYF,TGCAGTGCTAGAGATCCCGCCCTCAGCCAGGAGACCCAGTACTTC
-,TRBV7-2,TRBJ2-3,-,CASSFGDNWTDTQYF,TGTGCCAGCAGCTTCGGAGACAACTGGACAGATACGCAGTATTTT
TRBD1,TRBV6-2/TRBV6-3,TRBJ2-5,few,CASRTDRGLQTQYF,TGTGCCAGCAGAACGGACAGGGGGCTTCAGACCCAGTACTTC
TRBD1,TRBV9,TRBJ2-6,-,CASSVIPLTGGASGANVLTF,TGTGCCAGCAGCGTTATTCCCTTGACAGGGGGCGCTTCAGGGGCCAACGTCCTGACTTTC
-,TRBV5-1,TRBJ1-5,-,CASSLEGPEPQHF,TGCGCCAGCAGCTTGGAAGGTCCGGAGCCCCAGCATTTT
-,TRBV29-1,TRBJ1-5,-,CSVGVNSNQPQHF,TGCAGCGTTGGGGTAAATAGCAATCAGCCCCAGCATTTT
-,TRBV25-1,TRBJ2-3,-,CASGGRGAFTDTQYF,TGTGCCAGCGGGGGAAGGGGAGCCTTCACAGATACGCAGTATTTT
TRBD1,TRBV7-8,TRBJ2-1,-,CASSSGQGSGEQFF,TGTGCCAGCAGCTCGGGACAGGGTTCGGGTGAGCAGTTCTTC
TRBD2,TRBV20-1,TRBJ2-5,-,CSAREASGGLETQYF,TGCAGTGCTAGAGAGGCTAGCGGGGGATTAGAGACCCAGTACTTC
-,TRBV27,TRBJ2-7,-,CASSLGGGPGSSEQYF,TGTGCCAGCAGTTTGGGGGGGGGCCCCGGCAGCTCCGAGCAGTACTTC
-,TRBV28,TRBJ1-5,-,CASSLRIDRSVGNQPQHF,TGTGCCAGCAGTTTAAGGATTGACAGGTCGGTAGGCAATCAGCCCCAGCATTTT
-,TRBV24-1,TRBJ2-5,-,CATSDPQGFSQTQYF,TGTGCCACCAGTGACCCCCAGGGGTTTTCGCAGACCCAGTACTTC
TRBD1,TRBV20-1,TRBJ1-2,-,CSASTGTARHGYTF,TGCAGTGCTAGTACCGGGACAGCCAGACATGGCTACACCTTC
-,TRBV4-3,TRBJ2-7,-,CASSQVTGTSYEQYF,TGCGCCAGCAGCCAAGTGACGGGGACCTCCTACGAGCAGTACTTC
TRBD2,TRBV5-1,TRBJ2-1,once,CASIFERGRNEQFF,TGCGCCAGCATCTTCGAGCGGGGGAGGAATGAGCAGTTCTTC
-,TRBV6-5,TRBJ2-7,-,CASSYSWGLAYEQYF,TGTGCCAGCAGTTACTCTTGGGGATTAGCCTACGAGCAGTACTTC
TRBD2,TRBV9,TRBJ2-3,-,CASSHQLAGPSTGTQYF,TGTGCCAGCAGCCATCAACTAGCGGGCCCCAGCACAGGTACGCAGTATTTT
-,TRBV6-2/TRBV6-3,TRBJ2-5,-,CATGGLGVGNEQYF,TGTGCCACCGGAGGGCTCGGCGTAGGCAATGAGCAGTACTTC
-,TRBV9,TRBJ2-7,-,CASSTQGHSYEQYF,TGTGCCAGCAGCACACAGGGCCACTCCTACGAGCAGTACTTC
TRBD2,TRBV6-2/TRBV6-3,TRBJ2-1,-,CASSSTLAGGLDEQFF,TGTGCCAGCAGCTCCACGCTTGCGGGGGGGCTGGATGAGCAGTTCTTC
-,TRBV11-1,TRBJ2-1,-,CASSVGPADEQFF,TGTGCCAGCAGCGTCGGACCAGCGGATGAGCAGTTCTTC
-,TRBV4-3,TRBJ1-1,-,CASSQVYGKTNTEAFF,TGCGCCAGCAGCCAAGTCTACGGGAAGACGAACACTGAAGCTTTCTTT
-,TRBV6-5,TRBJ1-6,-,CASSYSQGMRDYNSPLHF,TGTGCCAGCAGTTACAGTCAGGGGATGAGGGACTATAATTCACCCCTCCACTTT
-,TRBV6-2/TRBV6-3,TRBJ2-3,-,CASSYPGLGTDTQYF,TGTGCCAGCAGCTACCCGGGCCTCGGCACAGATACGCAGTATTTT
TRBD2,TRBV4-2,TRBJ2-3,many,CASSQGTSGAPTDTQYF,TGTGCCAGCAGCCAAGGTACTAGCGGGGCCCCCACAGATACGCAGTATTTT
-,TRBV7-2,TRBJ2-1,few,CASSLRGDRSSYNEQFF,TGTGCCAGCAGCTTAAGGGGTGACAGGAGCTCCTACAATGAGCAGTTCTTC
-,TRBV5-1,TRBJ1-1,-,CASSLVASQGAITEAFF,TGCGCCAGCAGCTTGGTGGCGTCACAGGGCGCAATCACTGAAGCTTTCTTT
TRBD1,TRBV20-1,TRBJ2-5,-,CSASKGTGRGTQYF,TGCAGTGCTAGTAAAGGGACAGGGCGCGGGACCCAGTACTTC
-,TRBV24-1,TRBJ2-3,-,CATSPVGSTDTQYF,TGTGCCACCAGTCCCGTGGGTAGCACAGATACGCAGTATTTT
-,TRBV5-1,TRBJ1-2,few,CASSLIPGDDYGYTF,TGCGCCAGCAGCTTGATCCCAGGGGATGACTATGGCTACACCTTC
-,TRBV11-2,TRBJ2-3,once,CASSLDRTADTQYF,TGTGCCAGCAGCTTAGACAGGACCGCTGATACGCAGTATTTT
-,TRBV4-3,TRBJ2-7,-,CASSQDRSGSLGYEQYF,TGCGCCAGCAGCCAAGACCGATCTGGGAGCTTGGGCTACGAGCAGTACTTC
-,TRBV6-6,TRBJ2-1,-,CASSYSGGHPQFF,TGTGCCAGCAGTTACTCAGGAGGACATCCTCAGTTCTTC
TRBD1,TRBV3-1,TRBJ2-7,-,CASSSGQAYYEQYF,TGTGCCAGCAGCTCCGGACAGGCCTACTACGAGCAGTACTTC
-,TRBV20-1,TRBJ1-2,-,CSARSQGNYGYTF,TGCAGTGCTAGATCCCAGGGGAACTATGGCTACACCTTC
TRBD2,TRBV6-6,TRBJ2-5,-,CASSSGLANQETQYF,TGTGCCAGCAGTTCTGGACTAGCTAACCAAGAGACCCAGTACTTC
TRBD1,TRBV5-6,TRBJ1-2,-,CASSQDRIEYGYTF,TGTGCCAGCAGCCAGGACAGGATCGAGTATGGCTACACCTTC
-,TRBV7-2,TRBJ1-1,-,CASSLIRDLGTEAFF,TGTGCCAGCAGCCTCATCCGGGACCTAGGCACTGAAGCTTTCTTT
-,TRBV7-9,TRBJ1-1,-,CASSPVGQINTEAFF,TGTGCCAGCAGCCCCGTTGGCCAGATAAACACTGAAGCTTTCTTT
TRBD2,TRBV11-2,TRBJ2-7,-,CASSQILGGADEQYF,TGTGCCAGCAGCCAAATTCTGGGAGGGGCAGACGAGCAGTACTTC
-,TRBV12-5,TRBJ2-1,-,CASGQVGYNEQFF,TGTGCTAGTGGACAGGTGGGCTACAATGAGCAGTTCTTC
-,TRBV20-1,TRBJ2-5,-,CSASGRDVGETQYF,TGCAGTGCTAGCGGCAGGGACGTCGGAGAGACCCAGTACTTC
-,TRBV28,TRBJ1-4,-,CASSLLGAVGEKLFF,TGTGCCAGCAGTTTGCTGGGGGCGGTCGGCGAAAAACTGTTTTTT
-,TRBV7-9,TRBJ2-1,-,CASSPTGYGGNEQFF,TGTGCCAGCAGCCCTACAGGGTATGGGGGCAATGAGCAGTTCTTC
TRBD2,TRBV7-2,TRBJ2-3,-,CASSLALLAGDTDTQYF,TGTGCCAGCAGCTTAGCGCTACTAGCGGGGGACACAGATACGCAGTATTTT
-,TRBV19,TRBJ2-7,-,CASSILGNEQYF,TGTGCCAGTAGTATTTTAGGTAACGAGCAGTACTTC
TRBD1,TRBV5-1,TRBJ1-1,-,CASGLTGVSTEAFF,TGCGCCAGCGGCCTCACAGGGGTGAGCACTGAAGCTTTCTTT
-,TRBV27,TRBJ2-1,-,CASRDVGTTYNEQFF,TGTGCCAGCAGGGATGTCGGGACAACCTACAATGAGCAGTTCTTC